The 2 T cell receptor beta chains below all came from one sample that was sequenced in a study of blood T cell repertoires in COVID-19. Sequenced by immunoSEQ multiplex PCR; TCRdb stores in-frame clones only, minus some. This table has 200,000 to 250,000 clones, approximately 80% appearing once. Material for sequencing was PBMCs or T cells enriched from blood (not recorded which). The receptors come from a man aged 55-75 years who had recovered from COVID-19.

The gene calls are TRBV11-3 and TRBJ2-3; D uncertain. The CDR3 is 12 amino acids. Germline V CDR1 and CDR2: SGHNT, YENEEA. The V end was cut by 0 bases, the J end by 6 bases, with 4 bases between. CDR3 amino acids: CASSLERDTQYF. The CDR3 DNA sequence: TGTGCCAGCAGCTTAGAGCGGGATACGCAGTATTTT.

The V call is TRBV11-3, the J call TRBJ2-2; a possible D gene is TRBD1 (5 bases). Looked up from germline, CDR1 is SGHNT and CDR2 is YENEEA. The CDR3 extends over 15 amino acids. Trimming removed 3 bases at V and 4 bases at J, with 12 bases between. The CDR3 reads CASSFRGDATGELFF. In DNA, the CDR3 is TGTGCCAGCAGCTTTAGGGGCGACGCCACCGGGGAGCTGTTTTTT.